The 30 T cell receptor beta chains below all came from one sample that was sequenced in a study of a mutant IDH1 vaccine in newly diagnosed glioma. Regarding time point: week 47, end of study. Each dose of the vaccine consisted of 300 ug of mutant IDH1 20-mer peptide, with topical imiquimod. Antigen specificity for these receptors is unknown. Sequenced by immunoSEQ multiplex PCR; TCRdb stores in-frame clones only, minus some. The repertoire holds about 56,000 clones, over 70% seen once, with roughly 5.6% in the top ten. This sample comprised PBMCs, obtained from a glioma patient whose treatment included an IDH1 peptide vaccine. Source of these receptors: a man between 50 and 59 years old with glioma.

This rearrangement joins TRBV19 to TRBJ1-2; D possibly corresponds to TRBD1 (5 bases). Deletions cut 0 bases from V and 4 bases from J, with 18 bases between. CDR3 length: 17 residues. Germline CDR1 LNHDA, CDR2 SQIVND (reference sequence). The CDR3 loop reads CASSIEGPGSGGYGYTF. For the CDR3, the DNA is TGTGCCAGTAGTATAGAGGGGCCGGGATCGGGTGGCTATGGCTACACCTTC.

V usage is TRBV9 and J usage is TRBJ2-3, with a tentative D call TRBD1 (5 bases). CDR1 is SGDLS, CDR2 YYNGEE, per germline. This CDR3 is built from 15 residues. V was clipped by 2 bases and J by 2 bases, with 12 bases between them. Here the CDR3 DNA reads TGTGCCAGCAGCGTTCTGGGGCAGGACACAGATACGCAGTATTTT. Translated, it gives CASSVLGQDTDTQYF.

This chain connects TRBV7-9 to TRBJ2-1; 9 nucleotides agree with TRBD1. CDR1 is SEHNR and CDR2 is FQNEAQ in the germline V gene (reference sequence). Trimming took 1 base from V and 6 from J; bases not matched to a gene: 7. The CDR3 loop spans 16 amino acids. CDR3 region: CASSLGGGTGINEQFF. Here the CDR3 DNA reads TGTGCCAGCAGCTTAGGAGGTGGGACAGGGATCAATGAGCAGTTCTTC.

The rearrangement joins TRBV30 to TRBJ2-3; 8 nucleotides match TRBD1. Per germline, CDR1 GTSNPN and CDR2 SVGIG (reference sequence). The CDR3 extends over 16 amino acids. The V gene end was trimmed by 1 base and the J gene end by 4 bases; junction bases not matched to a gene: 10. The CDR3 region is CAWSAPGRGQADTQYF. DNA of the CDR3: TGTGCCTGGAGTGCCCCCGGCAGGGGACAGGCAGATACGCAGTATTTT.

V is TRBV6-6 and J is TRBJ1-1, with a possible D match to TRBD1 (6 bases). Germline V gene data show CDR1 as MNHNY and CDR2 as SVGAGI (reference sequence). The CDR3 totals 14 residues. The germline V and J ends were trimmed by 0 bases and 5 bases, with 10 bases remaining between them. CDR3 nucleotide sequence: TGTGCCAGCAGTTACTCGACAGGAGGAACTGAAGCTTTCTTT. Translating gives CASSYSTGGTEAFF.

The chain has TRBV18 and TRBJ1-2; 7 bases are a match to TRBD1. Germline lookup yields CDR1 KGHSH and CDR2 LQKENI. This CDR3 region has 15 residues. V shed 2 bases, J shed 9 bases, and the junction held 12 bases outside the gene matches. Written as DNA, the CDR3 is TGTGCCAGCTCACCAGGGCGGGACAGAGAGGGCCGCTACACCTTC. Residues: CASSPGRDREGRYTF. Full variable domain (rest looked up from reference TRBV18 and TRBJ1-2): NAGVMQNPRHLVRRRGQEARLRCSPMKGHSHVYWYRQLPEEGLKFMVYLQKENIIDESGMPKERFSAEFPKEGPSILRIQQVVRGDSAAYFCASSPGRDREGRYTFGSGTRLTVV.

In DNA, the CDR3 is TGCGCCAGCAGCCCACGGGCCGGAGATACGCAGTATTTT. Translating gives CASSPRAGDTQYF. The genes are TRBV4-1 and TRBJ2-3; D gene uncertain. CDR3 length: 13 residues. CDR1 MGHRA and CDR2 YSYEKL come from the germline V gene. V was cut by 4 bases and J by 5 bases, with 10 bases left in between.

There are a few counts of this clone. V is TRBV9 and J is TRBJ1-4, with D unresolved. This CDR3 has 14 residues. Looked up from germline, CDR1 is SGDLS and CDR2 is YYNGEE. V gave up 4 bases and J gave up 4 bases, with 11 bases separating them. The CDR3 bases are TGTGCCAGCAGCCCCCAAGTGGTTAATGAAAAACTGTTTTTT. Translation gives CASSPQVVNEKLFF. Full variable domain (missing parts from reference TRBV9 and TRBJ1-4): DSGVTQTPKHLITATGQRVTLRCSPRSGDLSVYWYQQSLDQGLQFLIQYYNGEERAKGNILERFSAQQFPDLHSELNLSSLELGDSALYFCASSPQVVNEKLFFGSGTQLSVL.

This clone is a singleton in its sample. The gene calls are TRBV7-8 and TRBJ1-5, with D unresolved. The V end lost 2 bases, the J end lost 3 bases, and 8 bases lay between the germline ends. There are 14 residues in the CDR3. Germline CDR1 SGHVS, CDR2 FQNEAQ. The DNA of the CDR3 is TGTGCCAGCAGCTTAAACCTGGTCAATCAGCCCCAGCATTTT. Translating gives CASSLNLVNQPQHF.

The chain recombines TRBV7-2 with TRBJ2-7; tentatively, D is TRBD2 (7 bases). V lost 2 bases and J lost 3, with 17 bases in between. Per the germline V gene, CDR1 is SGHTA and CDR2 is FQGNSA. CDR3 size: 16 residues. The CDR3 loop is CASSLPEGGFSYEQYF. In DNA, the CDR3 is TGTGCCAGCAGCTTACCCGAGGGGGGGTTCAGCTACGAGCAGTACTTC. Complete variable domain (other parts from reference TRBV7-2 and TRBJ2-7): GAGVSQSPSNKVTEKGKDVELRCDPISGHTALYWYRQSLGQGLEFLIYFQGNSAPDKSGLPSDRFSAERTGGSVSTLTIQRTQQEDSAVYLCASSLPEGGFSYEQYFGPGTRLTVT.

The chain couples TRBV20-1 to TRBJ2-7; no reliable D call. This CDR3 has 10 residues. Trimming pared 4 bases from V and 2 bases from J, leaving 3 bases between. The germline V gene has CDR1 DFQATT and CDR2 SNEGSKA (reference sequence). The CDR3 DNA reads TGCAGTGCTACCCCCTACGAGCAGTACTTC. Translated, it gives CSATPYEQYF.

This chain uses TRBV5-4 with TRBJ1-1, with TRBD1 matching 8 bases. Germline lookup yields CDR1 SGHNT and CDR2 YYREEE (reference sequence). The CDR3 consists of 15 residues. The V and J ends lost 1 base and 8 bases, in that order; junction bases with no gene match: 10. CDR3 in amino acids: CASSLPGQGHKEAFF. CDR3 nucleotide sequence: TGTGCCAGCAGCTTGCCCGGACAGGGACATAAAGAAGCTTTCTTT. Using reference TRBV5-4 and TRBJ1-1 for the parts outside the CDR3, the full variable domain is ETGVTQSPTHLIKTRGQQVTLRCSSQSGHNTVSWYQQALGQGPQFIFQYYREEENGRGNFPPRFSGLQFPNYSSELNVNALELDDSALYLCASSLPGQGHKEAFFGQGTRLTVV.

This clone appeared a single time. The chain joins TRBV27 to TRBJ2-3; D may be TRBD1 (5 bases). The V gene's germline CDR1 is MNHEY and CDR2 SMNVEV (reference sequence). The CDR3 is 12 residues long. The ends were cut back, 2 bases at V and 5 bases at J, with 5 bases in the middle. The CDR3 region has the DNA TGTGCCAGCAGTTTAAGGGGAGATACGCAGTATTTT. This codes for CASSLRGDTQYF.

In the case of this clone: One junction end does not reproduce the germline sequence, and a read error may be involved. Other nucleotide sequences from this sample produce the same CDR3. The chain employs TRBV30 and TRBJ1-5, with D perhaps TRBD1 (5 bases). Germline loops: CDR1 GTSNPN, CDR2 SVGIG (reference sequence). CDR3 length: 14 amino acids. CDR3 amino acids: CAWSGGGSNQPQHF. The DNA for the CDR3 is TGTGCCTGGAGTGGGGGGGGTAGCAACCAGCCCCAGCATTTT.

In this sample, this clone turned up once. J is TRBJ2-2 and V is TRBV2; D unresolved. This CDR3 has 12 amino acids. The germline V gene encodes CDR1 SNHLY and CDR2 FYNNEI. The V end was cut by 6 bases, the J end by 3 bases, with 5 bases between. The CDR3 protein is CASSDYTGELFF. CDR3 nucleotides: TGTGCCAGCAGCGATTACACCGGGGAGCTGTTTTTT.

The CDR3 here is CASSPRQGSNTEAFF. As DNA, the CDR3 is TGTGCCAGCAGCCCACGACAGGGATCGAACACTGAAGCTTTCTTT. The chain carries TRBV9 and TRBJ1-1; 7 bases agree with TRBD1. Germline CDR1 and CDR2: SGDLS and YYNGEE. The V gene end was trimmed by 4 bases and the J gene end by 1 base; junction bases not matched to a gene: 7. This CDR3 has 15 amino acids.

The CDR3 DNA follows: TGTGCCAGCAGTTCACGATTGGACCAAGAGACCCAGTACTTC. This codes for CASSSRLDQETQYF. The V and J genes are TRBV2 and TRBJ2-5, with D uncertain. The CDR3 runs 14 residues. Deletions cut 5 bases from V and 0 bases from J, with 10 bases between. Germline-derived CDR1 and CDR2 are SNHLY and FYNNEI. Looking up the rest from reference TRBV2 and TRBJ2-5 gives the full variable domain: EPEVTQTPSHQVTQMGQEVILRCVPISNHLYFYWYRQILGQKVEFLVSFYNNEISEKSEIFDDQFSVERPDGSNFTLKIRSTKLEDSAMYFCASSSRLDQETQYFGPGTRLLVL.

This clone was counted only a few times. The chain is built from TRBV25-1 and TRBJ1-1; D is possibly TRBD1 (5 bases). Trimming removed 6 bases from V and 1 base from J, with 9 bases in between. The CDR3 spans 13 residues. CDR1 is MGHDK, CDR2 SYGVNS, per germline. The CDR3 sequence is CASRGTENTEAFF. The CDR3 DNA is TGTGCCAGCAGGGGGACGGAGAACACTGAAGCTTTCTTT.

CDR3 sequence (DNA): TGTGCCAGCAGCACAGGACAGGAAGGCTCACCCCTCCACTTT. Translated, it gives CASSTGQEGSPLHF. V and J are TRBV7-9 and TRBJ1-6; 7 bases fit TRBD1. The CDR3 is 14 amino acids. Unmatched junction bases numbered 8, after V lost 5 bases and J lost 10 bases. CDR1 SEHNR and CDR2 FQNEAQ come from the germline V gene (reference sequence).

The V gene is TRBV29-1, the J gene TRBJ1-1; D unclear. Trimming took off 4 bases at V and 0 bases at J, with 9 bases between the two ends. Germline-derived CDR1 and CDR2 are SQVTM and ANQGSEA. This CDR3 region has 13 residues. CDR3 nucleotides: TGCAGCGTTGCTTCTACAGTGAACACTGAAGCTTTCTTT. As protein: CSVASTVNTEAFF. Full variable domain (remainder filled in from reference TRBV29-1 and TRBJ1-1): SAVISQKPSRDICQRGTSLTIQCQVDSQVTMMFWYRQQPGQSLTLIATANQGSEATYESGFVIDKFPISRPNLTFSTLTVSNMSPEDSSIYLCSVASTVNTEAFFGQGTRLTVV.

The genes are TRBV1 and TRBJ2-1. TRBV1 is a recognized pseudogene. This CDR3 has 15 residues. CDR3 region: CTSSQEGAGLNEQFF. CDR3 in DNA: TGCACCAGCAGCCAAGAGGGGGCGGGATTAAATGAGCAGTTCTTC.

The gene calls are TRBV2 and TRBJ2-2, with D perhaps matching TRBD1 (5 bases). CDR3 length equals 15 residues. Trimming took 6 bases from V and 0 from J, leaving 11 bases between them. Per the germline V gene, CDR1 is SNHLY and CDR2 is FYNNEI. The CDR3 DNA follows: TGTGCCAGCAGCTACAGGAGAACGAACACCGGGGAGCTGTTTTTT. This codes for CASSYRRTNTGELFF.

V usage is TRBV4-3 and J usage is TRBJ2-6, with 9 nucleotides matching TRBD1. The junction had 10 bases not matched to a gene; V was cut back by 4 bases and J by 0 bases. The germline gives CDR1 LGHNA, CDR2 YSLEER. This CDR3 comprises 19 residues. DNA of the CDR3: TGCGCCAGCAGCCCTCATACCGGGACAGGGAGCTCTGGGGCCAACGTCCTGACTTTC. It is translated as CASSPHTGTGSSGANVLTF.

The rearrangement uses TRBV5-1 and TRBJ2-6; D gene ambiguous. Germline assignment: CDR1 SGHRS and CDR2 YFSETQ. This CDR3 spans 15 amino acids. V was clipped by 0 bases and J by 0 bases, with 4 bases between them. CDR3 DNA sequence: TGCGCCAGCAGCTTGGATGTCTCTGGGGCCAACGTCCTGACTTTC. This gives the protein CASSLDVSGANVLTF.

The V call is TRBV7-8, the J call TRBJ2-7, with 7 positions matching TRBD1. The CDR3 has 14 amino acids. Germline V CDR1 and CDR2: SGHVS, FQNEAQ. Trimming removed 5 bases from V and 1 base from J; junction bases left unmatched: 5. The CDR3 loop reads CASSPLTGSYEQYF. DNA of the CDR3: TGTGCCAGCAGCCCTCTGACAGGGTCCTACGAGCAGTACTTC. The full variable domain, its missing parts supplied by reference TRBV7-8 and TRBJ2-7, is GAGVSQSPRYKVAKRGQDVALRCDPISGHVSLFWYQQALGQGPEFLTYFQNEAQLDKSGLPSDRFFAERPEGSVSTLKIQRTQQEDSAVYLCASSPLTGSYEQYFGPGTRLTVT.

The rearrangement uses TRBV20-1 and TRBJ2-1; D is unresolved. The V gene's germline CDR1 is DFQATT and CDR2 SNEGSKA (reference sequence). CDR3 length: 11 amino acids. V gave up 1 base and J gave up 7 bases, with 5 bases separating them. This CDR3 is CSARGRNEQFF. CDR3 sequence (DNA): TGCAGTGCTAGAGGCCGGAATGAGCAGTTCTTC.

The chain links TRBV6-4 to TRBJ1-1, with D unresolved. Trimming stripped 2 bases from V and 5 bases from J, with 15 bases between. This CDR3 spans 15 amino acids. CDR1 and CDR2 (germline): MRHNA, SNTAGT. The CDR3 DNA reads as TGTGCCAGCAGTGACGAAGGCGCCGGGAGGACTGAAGCTTTCTTT. It is translated as CASSDEGAGRTEAFF.

The chain combines TRBV27 with TRBJ2-7; no firm D call. The V and J ends lost 5 bases and 2 bases respectively, with 10 bases between them. Germline values: CDR1 MNHEY, CDR2 SMNVEV (reference sequence). The length of the CDR3 is 13 residues. The CDR3 DNA reads as TGTGCCAGCAGTCGGCGACCGACCTACGAGCAGTACTTC. Translated, it gives CASSRRPTYEQYF.

The rearrangement uses TRBV5-6 and TRBJ1-2; a possible D gene is TRBD1 (5 bases). V lost 0 bases and J lost 8, with 11 bases in between. This CDR3 is built from 13 residues. Germline lookup yields CDR1 SGHDT and CDR2 YYEEEE. CDR3 region: CASSLANGGGYTF. The CDR3 DNA is TGTGCCAGCAGCTTGGCCAACGGGGGAGGCTACACCTTC.

The chain is built from TRBV2 and TRBJ2-1; 8 bases line up with TRBD1. Trimming took 4 bases from V and 10 from J; bases not matched to a gene: 9. This CDR3 is 14 amino acids long. From germline, CDR1 is SNHLY and CDR2 FYNNEI. The CDR3 nucleotides read TGTGCCAGCAGTGTTGGACAGGGAATGATGGAGCAGTTCTTC. Protein sequence: CASSVGQGMMEQFF.